This T cell receptor beta chain is drawn from a study of blood T cells in healthy people across ages. Germline CDR1 and CDR2: LGHNA and YSLEER. The CDR3 has 14 residues. The V and J ends lost 7 bases and 8 bases respectively, with 20 bases between them. With a J-beta primer mix and a sample-barcoded 5' primer, a second PCR ran 7 to 11 cycles. TCRdb passed the 5' RACE reads through MiXCR, listing each CDR3 protein once. The data show about 1.4 million distinct CDR3 sequences, roughly 60% seen once. The chain uses TRBV4-3 and TRBJ1-2, with TRBD1 as a possible D gene (5 bases). Sequenced sample: blood. This TCR came from a man between 18 and 29 years old in good health. CDR3 sequence reads: CASTLADSNGGYTF. In DNA form, the CDR3 reads TGCGCCAGCACATTAGCCGACAGTAACGGGGGCTACACCTTC.